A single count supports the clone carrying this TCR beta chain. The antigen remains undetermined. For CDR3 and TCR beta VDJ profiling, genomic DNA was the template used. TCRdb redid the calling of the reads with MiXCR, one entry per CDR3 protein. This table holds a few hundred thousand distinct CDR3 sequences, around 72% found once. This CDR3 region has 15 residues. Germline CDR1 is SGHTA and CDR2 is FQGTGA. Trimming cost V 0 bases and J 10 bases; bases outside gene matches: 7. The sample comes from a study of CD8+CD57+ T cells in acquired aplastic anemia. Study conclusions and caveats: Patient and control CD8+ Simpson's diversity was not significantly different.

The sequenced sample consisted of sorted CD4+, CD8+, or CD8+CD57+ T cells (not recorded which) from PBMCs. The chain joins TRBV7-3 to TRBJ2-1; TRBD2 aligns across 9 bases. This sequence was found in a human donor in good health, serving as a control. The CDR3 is CASSLTGGGASEQFF. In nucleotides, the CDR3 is TGTGCCAGCAGCTTAACGGGCGGGGGGGCGAGCGAGCAGTTCTTC.